This T cell receptor (beta chain) derives from a study of blood T cell repertoires in COVID-19. This CDR3 is 13 amino acids long. Trimming shortened V by 3 bases and J by 2 bases, and 7 bases separated the two germline ends. From germline, CDR1 is KGHSH and CDR2 LQKENI. Some clones are missing from TCRdb's copy, which holds only in-frame ones; the method was immunoSEQ multiplex PCR. The table lists about 150,000 clones, approximately 81% of them singletons. This chain uses TRBV18 with TRBJ2-5; D possibly corresponds to TRBD2 (5 bases). What was sequenced was peripheral blood. This receptor was identified in a woman of 80 years or more with active or convalescent COVID-19. CDR3 nucleotide sequence: TGTGCCAGCTCACCGAGGGCGCAAGAGACCCAGTACTTC. This codes for CASSPRAQETQYF.